This TCR beta chain was recorded in a study of prognosis after radiotherapy for stage I lung cancer. Looking at the study overall: The study deemed all of its non-small cell lung cancer patients medically inoperable. No patient was treated with concurrent therapy while undergoing stereotactic body radiotherapy.

The CDR3 has 13 residues. Trimming at V came to 6 bases and at J to 6 bases, leaving 3 bases not matched to a gene. In germline, CDR1 is MDHEN, CDR2 SYDVKM. Two-round multiplex PCR, the amplification method, yielded TCR beta CDR3 from genomic DNA. Primers specific to each TRBV and TRBJ gene were used in first-round PCR. TCRdb ran MiXCR on the multiplex PCR reads and lists one entry per CDR3 protein. The table shows approximately 18,000 distinct CDR3 sequences, with approximately 46% occurring only once. This clonotype is categorized as medium-sized. The starting material was PBMCs, obtained before or after stereotactic body radiation therapy (not recorded which). This sequence was found in a donor of 50 years or more with non-small cell lung cancer. This chain joins TRBV28 and TRBJ2-7, with TRBD2 matching 12 bases. CDR3 in amino acids: CASRSSGRGEQYF. The CDR3 DNA follows: TGTGCCAGCAGATCTAGCGGGAGGGGCGAGCAGTACTTC. The full variable domain, its missing parts supplied by reference TRBV28 and TRBJ2-7, is DVKVTQSSRYLVKRTGEKVFLECVQDMDHENMFWYRQDPGLGLRLIYFSYDVKMKEKGDIPEGYSVSREKKERFSLILESASTNQTSMYLCASRSSGRGEQYFGPGTRLTVT.